This TCR beta chain emerged from a study of T cell changes during pregnancy in multiple sclerosis. Method: immunoSEQ multiplex PCR; TCRdb's copy keeps in-frame clones and lacks some. Of tens of thousands of clones in the sample, under 95% were seen once. This clone has just one count. Germline V gene data show CDR1 as MNHEY and CDR2 as SVGAGI. The CDR3 is 13 residues long. V was trimmed by 0 bases and J by 3 bases, leaving 4 bases between them. Sample: CD8+ T cells from peripheral blood mononuclear cells, taken before pregnancy. This TCR derives from a female donor with multiple sclerosis, enrolled in a pregnancy study. V usage is TRBV6-5 and J usage is TRBJ2-3; D remains ambiguous. CDR3 region: CASSYSLTDTQYF. CDR3 nucleotide sequence: TGTGCCAGCAGTTACTCCCTGACAGATACGCAGTATTTT.